This entry describes one T cell receptor (beta chain). From the PCR reads, TCRdb called clonotypes with MiXCR, one entry per CDR3 protein. The sample has about 90,000 distinct CDR3 sequences, approximately 49% seen once. This sample was taken from a study of CDR3 diversity in severe acne. V lost 6 bases and J lost 7, with 17 bases in between. The length of the CDR3 is 14 residues. The chain carries TRBV12-3 or TRBV12-4 and TRBJ2-3; D gene unclear. This sequence originates from a male donor with severe acne vulgaris. Sequencing input: blood. This chain's CDR3 is CASSLSDIVNTQYF. The CDR3 DNA reads as TGTGCCAGCAGCCTCTCGGATATCGTAAATACGCAGTATTTT.